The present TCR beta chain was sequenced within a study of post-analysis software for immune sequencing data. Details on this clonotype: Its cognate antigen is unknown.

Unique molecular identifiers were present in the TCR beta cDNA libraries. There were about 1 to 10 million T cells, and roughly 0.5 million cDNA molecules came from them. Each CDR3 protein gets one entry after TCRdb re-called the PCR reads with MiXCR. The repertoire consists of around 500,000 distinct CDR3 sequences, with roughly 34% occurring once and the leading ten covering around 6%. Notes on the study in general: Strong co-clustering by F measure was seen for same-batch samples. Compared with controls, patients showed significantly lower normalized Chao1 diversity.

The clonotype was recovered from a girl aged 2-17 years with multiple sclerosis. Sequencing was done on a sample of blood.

DNA for the CDR3: TGTGCCAGCAGTTACACTACAGGGCCTGGCTACACCTTC. Encoded protein: CASSYTTGPGYTF. V gene TRBV7-9 combines with J gene TRBJ1-2, with D possibly being TRBD1 (6 bases). CDR3 length: 13 amino acids. Trimming left V 6 bases short and J 7 bases short, with 15 bases between. The germline gives CDR1 SEHNR, CDR2 FQNEAQ (reference sequence).